This is a list of T cell receptor beta chains from one sample in a study of Graves' ophthalmopathy and Graves' hyperthyroidism. TCRdb analysed the multiplex PCR reads with MiXCR anew, one entry per CDR3 protein. The sample shows around 400,000 distinct CDR3 sequences, under 25% of them seen only once. The sample consisted of peripheral blood. Source of these receptors: a woman under 30 with stable Graves' hyperthyroidism. Each CDR3 is given with its conserved first and last residue. A D gene is named only where the DNA matches it firmly. Clone size is given for some rows only: seen once, a few or many times, or a class if the clone is expanded.

D gene: TRBD1; V gene: TRBV7-3; J gene: TRBJ1-2; clone size: -; CDR3 DNA: TGTGCCAGCAGCTCCTCAGGGGGCGCTGGCTACACCTTC; CDR3 protein: CASSSSGGAGYTF
D gene: -; V gene: TRBV6-4; J gene: TRBJ2-2; clone size: many; CDR3 DNA: TGTGCCAGCAGTGAGGGAGCCGGGGAGCTGTTTTTT; CDR3 protein: CASSEGAGELFF
D gene: TRBD1; V gene: TRBV7-9; J gene: TRBJ2-7; clone size: many; CDR3 DNA: TGTGCCAGCAGCTTTTGGGACAGGGGATACGAGCAGTACTTC; CDR3 protein: CASSFWDRGYEQYF
D gene: -; V gene: TRBV24-1; J gene: TRBJ1-1; clone size: many; CDR3 DNA: TGTGCCACCAGTGAGGGGGGGCACACTGAAGCTTTCTTT; CDR3 protein: CATSEGGHTEAFF
D gene: -; V gene: TRBV18; J gene: TRBJ1-1; clone size: many; CDR3 DNA: TGTGCCAGCTCCCCACCCGGACAGAAAATGAACACTGAAGCTTTCTTT; CDR3 protein: CASSPPGQKMNTEAFF
D gene: -; V gene: TRBV6-4; J gene: TRBJ1-2; clone size: -; CDR3 DNA: TGTGCCAGCAGTGAGAAACAGGGCGGCTATGGCTACACCTTC; CDR3 protein: CASSEKQGGYGYTF
D gene: TRBD2; V gene: TRBV10-2; J gene: TRBJ2-5; clone size: -; CDR3 DNA: TGCGCCAGCATCGGACTAGCGGGGGAAGAGACCCAGTACTTC; CDR3 protein: CASIGLAGEETQYF
D gene: -; V gene: TRBV12-3/TRBV12-4; J gene: TRBJ1-5; clone size: many; CDR3 DNA: TGTGCCAGCAGCCGGGACAGCAATCAGCCCCAGCATTTT; CDR3 protein: CASSRDSNQPQHF
D gene: -; V gene: TRBV30; J gene: TRBJ2-7; clone size: -; CDR3 DNA: TGTGCCTGGAGTGTATTATTCGACAGCTACGAGCAGTACTTC; CDR3 protein: CAWSVLFDSYEQYF
D gene: -; V gene: TRBV5-1; J gene: TRBJ2-7; clone size: many; CDR3 DNA: TGCGCCAGCCGGGAGAGGGGTGGCCCCTACGAGCAGTACTTC; CDR3 protein: CASRERGGPYEQYF
D gene: -; V gene: TRBV2; J gene: TRBJ2-5; clone size: many; CDR3 DNA: TGTGCCAGCAGGGTACAAGTCCAAGAGACCCAGTACTTC; CDR3 protein: CASRVQVQETQYF
D gene: TRBD2; V gene: TRBV11-2; J gene: TRBJ2-5; clone size: many; CDR3 DNA: TGTGCCAGCAGCTTAGGACTAGCGGGAGGGCAAGAGACCCAGTACTTC; CDR3 protein: CASSLGLAGGQETQYF
D gene: TRBD2; V gene: TRBV2; J gene: TRBJ2-5; clone size: many; CDR3 DNA: TGTGCCAGCAGTGAGGAGGGAGGGCCGGCGGAGACCCAGTACTTC; CDR3 protein: CASSEEGGPAETQYF
D gene: -; V gene: TRBV10-3; J gene: TRBJ1-1; clone size: -; CDR3 DNA: TGTGCCGGTTTGGGAGGACTCAAGGGGTACACTGAAGCTTTCTTT; CDR3 protein: CAGLGGLKGYTEAFF
D gene: -; V gene: TRBV19; J gene: TRBJ1-5; clone size: many; CDR3 DNA: TGTGCCAGTAGTCTATCATTCGACATGAACTTATTTGGGCAGCCCCAGCATTTT; CDR3 protein: CASSLSFDMNLFGQPQHF
D gene: -; V gene: TRBV25-1; J gene: TRBJ2-3; clone size: many; CDR3 DNA: TGTGCCAGCAGTGATGGGAGAGGGCGTTTCACAGATACGCAGTATTTT; CDR3 protein: CASSDGRGRFTDTQYF
D gene: -; V gene: TRBV14; J gene: TRBJ2-7; clone size: -; CDR3 DNA: TGTGCCAGCAGCCAAGTGGACTCCTACGAGCAGTACTTC; CDR3 protein: CASSQVDSYEQYF
D gene: -; V gene: TRBV19; J gene: TRBJ1-5; clone size: many; CDR3 DNA: TGTGCCAGTAGTACCGGCGGGGTGGGATTAGGGAGCAATCAGCCCCAGCATTTT; CDR3 protein: CASSTGGVGLGSNQPQHF
D gene: -; V gene: TRBV6-1; J gene: TRBJ2-2; clone size: -; CDR3 DNA: TGTGCCAGCAATCAGGCCGGGGAGCTGTTTTTT; CDR3 protein: CASNQAGELFF
D gene: -; V gene: TRBV7-3; J gene: TRBJ2-7; clone size: -; CDR3 DNA: TGTGCCAGCAGCTTCGGGGGCCAGGGCGAGCAGTACTTC; CDR3 protein: CASSFGGQGEQYF